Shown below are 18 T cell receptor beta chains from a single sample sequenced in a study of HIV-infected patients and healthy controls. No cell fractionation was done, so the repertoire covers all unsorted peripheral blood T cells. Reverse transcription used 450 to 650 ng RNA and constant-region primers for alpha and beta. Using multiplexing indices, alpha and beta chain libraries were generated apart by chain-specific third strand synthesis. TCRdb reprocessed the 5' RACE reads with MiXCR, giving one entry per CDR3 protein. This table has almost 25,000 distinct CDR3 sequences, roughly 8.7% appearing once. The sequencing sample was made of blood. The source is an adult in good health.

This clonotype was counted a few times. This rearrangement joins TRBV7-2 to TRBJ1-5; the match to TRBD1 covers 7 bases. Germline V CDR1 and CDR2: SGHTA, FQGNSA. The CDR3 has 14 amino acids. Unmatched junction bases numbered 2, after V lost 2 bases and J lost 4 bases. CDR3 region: CASSLKTGNQPQHF. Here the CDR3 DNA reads TGTGCCAGCAGCTTAAAGACAGGGAATCAGCCCCAGCATTTT.

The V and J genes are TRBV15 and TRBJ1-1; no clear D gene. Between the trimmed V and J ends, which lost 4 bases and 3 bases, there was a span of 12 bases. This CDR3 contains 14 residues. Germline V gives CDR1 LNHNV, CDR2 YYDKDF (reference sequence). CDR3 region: CATSTLNSYTEAFF. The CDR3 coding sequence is TGTGCCACCAGCACACTGAACAGTTACACTGAAGCTTTCTTT. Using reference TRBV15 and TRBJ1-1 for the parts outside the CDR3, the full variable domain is DAMVIQNPRYQVTQFGKPVTLSCSQTLNHNVMYWYQQKSSQAPKLLFHYYDKDFNNEADTPDNFQSRRPNTSFCFLDIRSPGLGDTAMYLCATSTLNSYTEAFFGQGTRLTVV.

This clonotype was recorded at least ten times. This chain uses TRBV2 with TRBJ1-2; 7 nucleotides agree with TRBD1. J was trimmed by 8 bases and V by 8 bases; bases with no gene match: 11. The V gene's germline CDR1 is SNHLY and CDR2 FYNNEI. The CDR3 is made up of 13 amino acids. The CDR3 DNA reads TGTGCCAGCCTTGACGAGGGGGCAGGGGGCTACACCTTC. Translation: CASLDEGAGGYTF.

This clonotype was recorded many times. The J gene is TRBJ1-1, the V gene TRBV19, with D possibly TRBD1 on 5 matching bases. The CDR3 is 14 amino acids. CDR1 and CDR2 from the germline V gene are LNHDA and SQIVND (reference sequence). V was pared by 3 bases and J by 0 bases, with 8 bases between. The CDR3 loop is CASSIWGVNTEAFF. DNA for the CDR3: TGTGCCAGTAGTATTTGGGGGGTGAACACTGAAGCTTTCTTT. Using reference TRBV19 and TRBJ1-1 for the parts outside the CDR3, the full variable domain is DGGITQSPKYLFRKEGQNVTLSCEQNLNHDAMYWYRQDPGQGLRLIYYSQIVNDFQKGDIAEGYSVSREKKESFPLTVTSAQKNPTAFYLCASSIWGVNTEAFFGQGTRLTVV.

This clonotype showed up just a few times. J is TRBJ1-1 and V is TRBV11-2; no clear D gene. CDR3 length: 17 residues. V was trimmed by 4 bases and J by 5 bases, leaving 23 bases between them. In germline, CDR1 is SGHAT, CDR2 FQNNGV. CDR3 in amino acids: CASSSPLDPEVATEAFF. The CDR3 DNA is TGTGCCAGCAGCTCCCCTTTGGACCCTGAAGTTGCGACTGAAGCTTTCTTT. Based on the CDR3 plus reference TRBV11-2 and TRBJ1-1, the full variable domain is EAGVAQSPRYKIIEKRQSVAFWCNPISGHATLYWYQQILGQGPKLLIQFQNNGVVDDSQLPKDRFSAERLKGVDSTLKIQPAKLEDSAVYLCASSSPLDPEVATEAFFGQGTRLTVV.

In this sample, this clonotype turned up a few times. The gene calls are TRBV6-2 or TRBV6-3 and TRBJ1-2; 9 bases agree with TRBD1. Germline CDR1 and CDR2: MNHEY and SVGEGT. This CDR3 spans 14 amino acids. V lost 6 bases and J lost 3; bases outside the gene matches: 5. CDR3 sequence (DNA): TGTGCCAGCAGGGTCACAGGGGGCGACTATGGCTACACCTTC. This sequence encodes CASRVTGGDYGYTF.

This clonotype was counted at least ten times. DNA for the CDR3: TGTGCCAGCAGTATGGGGGGGGCCCTCCAAGAGACCCAGTACTTC. This sequence encodes CASSMGGALQETQYF. This sequence joins TRBV27 and TRBJ2-5, with a tentative D call TRBD2 (7 bases). This CDR3 is built from 15 residues. The ends were cut back, 5 bases at V and 1 base at J, with 14 bases in the middle. Germline CDR1 is MNHEY and CDR2 is SMNVEV (reference sequence).

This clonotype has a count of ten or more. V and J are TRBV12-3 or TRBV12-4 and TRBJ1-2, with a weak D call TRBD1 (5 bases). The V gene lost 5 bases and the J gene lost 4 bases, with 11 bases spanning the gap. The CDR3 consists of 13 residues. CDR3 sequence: CASSTLGVYGYTF. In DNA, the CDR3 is TGTGCCAGCAGTACCCTAGGGGTCTATGGCTACACCTTC.

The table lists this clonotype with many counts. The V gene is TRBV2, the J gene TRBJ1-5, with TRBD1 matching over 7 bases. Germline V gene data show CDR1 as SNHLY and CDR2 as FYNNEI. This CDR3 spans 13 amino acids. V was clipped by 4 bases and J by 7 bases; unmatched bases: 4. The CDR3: CASSGGGRQPQHF. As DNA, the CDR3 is TGTGCCAGCAGTGGAGGGGGCAGACAGCCCCAGCATTTT. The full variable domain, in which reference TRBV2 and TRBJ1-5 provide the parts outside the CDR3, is EPEVTQTPSHQVTQMGQEVILRCVPISNHLYFYWYRQILGQKVEFLVSFYNNEISEKSEIFDDQFSVERPDGSNFTLKIRSTKLEDSAMYFCASSGGGRQPQHFGDGTRLSIL.

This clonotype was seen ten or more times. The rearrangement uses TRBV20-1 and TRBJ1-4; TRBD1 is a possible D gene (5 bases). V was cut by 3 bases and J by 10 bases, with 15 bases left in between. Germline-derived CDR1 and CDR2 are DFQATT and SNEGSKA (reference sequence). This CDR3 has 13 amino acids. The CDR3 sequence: CSASWGGMGKLFF. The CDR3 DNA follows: TGCAGTGCTAGTTGGGGGGGTATGGGAAAACTGTTTTTT.

CDR3 protein: CASSVSDRGFGTEAFF. DNA of the CDR3: TGTGCCAGCAGCGTATCGGACAGGGGGTTTGGTACTGAAGCTTTCTTT. The V call is TRBV7-2, the J call TRBJ1-1; 10 bases are shared with TRBD1. The germline gives CDR1 SGHTA, CDR2 FQGNSA. CDR3 size: 16 residues. With V trimmed by 5 bases and J by 5 bases, 11 bases remained unmatched.

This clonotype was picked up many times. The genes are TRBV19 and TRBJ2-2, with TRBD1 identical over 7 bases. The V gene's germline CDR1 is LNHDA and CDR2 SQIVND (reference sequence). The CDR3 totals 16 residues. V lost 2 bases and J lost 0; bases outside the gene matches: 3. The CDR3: CASSIRGGTNTGELFF. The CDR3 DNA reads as TGTGCCAGTAGTATACGAGGGGGCACGAACACCGGGGAGCTGTTTTTT.

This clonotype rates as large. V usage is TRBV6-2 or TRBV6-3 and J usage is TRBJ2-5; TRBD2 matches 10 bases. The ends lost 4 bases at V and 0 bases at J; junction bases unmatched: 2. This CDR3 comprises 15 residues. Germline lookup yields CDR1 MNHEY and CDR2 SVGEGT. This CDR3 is CASSSGTSDQETQYF. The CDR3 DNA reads TGTGCCAGCAGTTCCGGGACTAGCGACCAAGAGACCCAGTACTTC.

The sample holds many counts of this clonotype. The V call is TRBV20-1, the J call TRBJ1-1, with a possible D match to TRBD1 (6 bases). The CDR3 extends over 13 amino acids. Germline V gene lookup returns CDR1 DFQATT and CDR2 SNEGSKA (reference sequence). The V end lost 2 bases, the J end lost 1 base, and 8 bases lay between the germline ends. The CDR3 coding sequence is TGCAGTGCTAGATCACAGGGGAACACTGAAGCTTTCTTT. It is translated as CSARSQGNTEAFF.

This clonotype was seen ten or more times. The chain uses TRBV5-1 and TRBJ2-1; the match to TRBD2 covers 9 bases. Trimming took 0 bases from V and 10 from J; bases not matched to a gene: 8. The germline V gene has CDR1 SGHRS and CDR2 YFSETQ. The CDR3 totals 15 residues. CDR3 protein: CASSLALGLAPEQFF. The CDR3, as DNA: TGCGCCAGCAGCTTGGCCCTGGGACTAGCCCCAGAGCAGTTCTTC.

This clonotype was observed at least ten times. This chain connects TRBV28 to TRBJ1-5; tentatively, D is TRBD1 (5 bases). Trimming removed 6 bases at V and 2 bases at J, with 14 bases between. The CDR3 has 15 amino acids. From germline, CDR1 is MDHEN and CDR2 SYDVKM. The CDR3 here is CASSRVGAGNQPQHF. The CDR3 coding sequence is TGTGCCAGCAGCCGTGTAGGGGCGGGCAATCAGCCCCAGCATTTT.

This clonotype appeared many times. CDR3 sequence (DNA): TGTGCCAGCAGCCAGGACAGGCCGCCCTACAATGAGCAGTTCTTC. Amino acid sequence: CASSQDRPPYNEQFF. The V call is TRBV7-3, the J call TRBJ2-1, with 7 bases aligning to TRBD1. The CDR3 has 15 residues. The J segment lost 2 bases and the V segment lost 5 bases, leaving 6 bases of the junction unmatched. From germline, CDR1 is SGHTA and CDR2 FQGTGA.

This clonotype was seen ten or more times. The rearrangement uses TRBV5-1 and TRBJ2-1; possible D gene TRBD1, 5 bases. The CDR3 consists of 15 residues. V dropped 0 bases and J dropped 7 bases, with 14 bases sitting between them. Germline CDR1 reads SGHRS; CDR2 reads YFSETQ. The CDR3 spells CASSLAQGGWNEQFF. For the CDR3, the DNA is TGCGCCAGCAGCTTGGCGCAGGGTGGGTGGAATGAGCAGTTCTTC.